The rows below give T cell receptor beta chains drawn from one sample of a study of T cell responses to AZD1222 COVID-19 vaccine. Repertoires were generated with immunoSEQ multiplex PCR, while TCRdb's copy carries only in-frame clones and drops some. The sample has about 120,000 clones; just over 90% are singletons. The input for sequencing was peripheral blood, taken on day 0 of AZD1222 vaccination. The receptor set was obtained from an adult in good health. The CDR3 runs from the conserved cysteine through the conserved F or W. A D gene is named only where the DNA matches it firmly. Clone size is not always given. Where it is, it says once, few, many or a class for expanded clones.

clone_size d_call j_call v_call cdr3_nt cdr3_aa
. . TRBJ2-7 TRBV4-3 TGCGCCAGCAGCCAAGATCTTGGGGACTACGAGCAGTACTTC CASSQDLGDYEQYF
few TRBD1 TRBJ2-1 TRBV27 TGTGCCAGCAGTTCATCCCTCCCGGACAGGCGTGGCGATGAGCAGTTCTTC CASSSSLPDRRGDEQFF
. . TRBJ1-1 TRBV30 TGTGCCTGGAGTGTAGGTGTGGGTGACACTGAAGCTTTCTTT CAWSVGVGDTEAFF
once . TRBJ1-5 TRBV7-2 TGTGCCAGCAGCCCGATAACTCAGCCCCAGCATTTT CASSPITQPQHF
. TRBD1 TRBJ2-1 TRBV5-1 TGCGCCAGCAGAACGGGACAGGGGATGTCCTACAATGAGCAGTTCTTC CASRTGQGMSYNEQFF
. . TRBJ1-4 TRBV30 TGTGCCTGGAGTCCGCGGCATCTTGAAAAACTGTTTTTT CAWSPRHLEKLFF
. TRBD1 TRBJ2-7 TRBV5-4 TGTGCCAGCAGCTTGGACCGGGACAGGGGGCTCGCGACATCCTACGAGCAGTACTTC CASSLDRDRGLATSYEQYF
. . TRBJ2-3 TRBV7-3 TGTGCCAGCAGCTCCCTCGGGACTACAGATACGCAGTATTTT CASSSLGTTDTQYF
. . TRBJ1-3 TRBV9 TGTGCCAGCAGCCCCCTGGGCGGGAGTTCTGGAAACACCATATATTTT CASSPLGGSSGNTIYF
. TRBD1 TRBJ2-7 TRBV4-2 TGTGCCAGCAGCCAGGGGGCCGGGACAGGGACCGAGCAGTACTTC CASSQGAGTGTEQYF
once TRBD1 TRBJ2-7 TRBV19 TGTGCCAGTACCGGGACAGGGGCGTACGAGCAGTACTTC CASTGTGAYEQYF
. . TRBJ1-2 TRBV19 TGTGCCAGTAGCCAACAGGGTTTTGGCTACACCTTC CASSQQGFGYTF
. . TRBJ1-3 TRBV3-1/TRBV3-2 TGTGCCAGCAGCGCAGGGTTGGCTGGAAACACCATATATTTT CASSAGLAGNTIYF
. . TRBJ2-5 TRBV4-3 TGCGCCAGCAGCCAAGATGTCTCCGAGGAGACCCAGTACTTC CASSQDVSEETQYF
. . TRBJ2-3 TRBV4-1 TGCGCCAGCAGCCAGGAAGGCAGCACAGATACGCAGTATTTT CASSQEGSTDTQYF
medium-sized . TRBJ2-7 TRBV6-2/TRBV6-3 TGTGCCAGCAGCTCTAGTATAGGCGAGCAGTACTTC CASSSSIGEQYF
once . TRBJ1-1 TRBV27 TGTGCCAGCAGTACTCTAATGAACACTGAAGCTTTCTTT CASSTLMNTEAFF
. . TRBJ2-7 TRBV3-1/TRBV3-2 TGTGCCAGCGGTATAAGGGGTTCGTACGAGCAGTACTTC CASGIRGSYEQYF
. . TRBJ2-7 TRBV3-1/TRBV3-2 TGTGCCAGCAGCCTGGGGAACGAGCAGTACTTC CASSLGNEQYF
few TRBD1 TRBJ1-6 TRBV5-4 TGTGCCAGCAACAAAGGCGGGACAGGGTTCTCACCCCTCCACTTT CASNKGGTGFSPLHF
. . TRBJ1-2 TRBV18 TGTGCCAGCTCACCAGGGATGGATGGCTACACCTTC CASSPGMDGYTF
few TRBD1 TRBJ1-2 TRBV12-3/TRBV12-4 TGTGCCAGCAGTGGACAGGGTTTTGGCTACACCTTC CASSGQGFGYTF